A single T cell receptor beta chain is shown here with its context. Profiling relied on immunoSEQ multiplex PCR, and the TCRdb table lists in-frame clones only, not all of them. The data contain 15,000 to 20,000 clones, approximately 75% of them singletons. The V gene lost 6 bases and the J gene lost 7 bases, with 10 bases spanning the gap. This CDR3 is built from 12 residues. Germline V gene data show CDR1 as MNHEY and CDR2 as SVGAGI. The data stem from a study of T cell clonotyping in hematopoietic cell transplantation. Time point specified: recipient sample about 28 days before transplant, after cytoreduction.

The rearrangement joins TRBV6-5 to TRBJ1-5, with TRBD1 as a possible D gene (5 bases). The receptor was isolated from a man aged 55 to 70 with acute myeloid leukemia. Some clones in this sample may be carry-over from other donors' samples. Sample: peripheral blood mononuclear cells, taken before stem cell transplant. The CDR3: CASSATGQPQHF. In DNA, the CDR3 is TGTGCCAGCAGCGCAACAGGACAGCCCCAGCATTTT.